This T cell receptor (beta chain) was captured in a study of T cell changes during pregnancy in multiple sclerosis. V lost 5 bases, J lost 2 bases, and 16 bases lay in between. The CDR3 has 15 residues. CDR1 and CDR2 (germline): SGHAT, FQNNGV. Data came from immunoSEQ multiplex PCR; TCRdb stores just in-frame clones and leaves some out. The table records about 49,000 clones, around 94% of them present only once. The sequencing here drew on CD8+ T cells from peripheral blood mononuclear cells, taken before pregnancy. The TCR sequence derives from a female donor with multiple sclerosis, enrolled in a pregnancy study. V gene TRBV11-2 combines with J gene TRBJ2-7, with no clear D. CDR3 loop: CASSLGADLTYEQYF. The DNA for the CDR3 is TGTGCCAGCAGCCTTGGTGCGGATTTAACCTACGAGCAGTACTTC.